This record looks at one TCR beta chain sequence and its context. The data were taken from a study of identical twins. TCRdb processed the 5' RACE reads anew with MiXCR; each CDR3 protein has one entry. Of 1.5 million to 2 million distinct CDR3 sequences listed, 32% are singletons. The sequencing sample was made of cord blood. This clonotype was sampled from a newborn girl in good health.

The CDR3: CASSLGRDRLNYGYTF. As DNA, the CDR3 is TGTGCCAGCAGCTTGGGACGGGACAGGTTAAACTATGGCTACACCTTC. This chain links TRBV5-6 with TRBJ1-2; 8 bases align to TRBD1. The CDR3 totals 16 residues. The ends lost 0 bases at V and 2 bases at J; junction bases unmatched: 6. The germline V gene encodes CDR1 SGHDT and CDR2 YYEEEE. The full variable domain, rest sourced from reference TRBV5-6 and TRBJ1-2, is DAGVTQSPTHLIKTRGQQVTLRCSPKSGHDTVSWYQQALGQGPQFIFQYYEEEERQRGNFPDRFSGHQFPNYSSELNVNALLLGDSALYLCASSLGRDRLNYGYTFGSGTRLTVV.